This T cell receptor beta chain was sequenced during a study of human T cells and chemical hapten exposure. Study in general: Patients, mostly women, had alopecia areata, alopecia totalis or alopecia universalis. Study-level findings and limits: Controls had significantly fewer large CDR3 similarity clusters than were formed by expanded TCRs.

Time point in this sample: pre-sensitization, week 0. Specified treatment: therapeutic diphenylcyclopropenone sensitization with weekly scalp DPC. Drawing of blood took place ahead of applying each patch test. From germline, CDR1 is SNHLY and CDR2 FYNNEI. The V and J ends lost 6 bases and 3 bases respectively, with 23 bases between them. The CDR3 length is 17 residues. MiXCR, applied by TCRdb to the RACE reads, yields one record per CDR3 protein. Here the sample spans about 85,000 distinct CDR3 sequences, approximately 9% being singletons. This clonotype has more than one count but fewer than ten. Its antigen remains unidentified.

This TCR derives from a man aged 40-55 years with alopecia areata. Some clones in this sample may be carry-over from other donors' samples. The rearrangement joins TRBV2 to TRBJ1-2; unclear D gene. The starting material was whole blood, obtained in connection with sensitization to the hapten diphenylcyclopropenone (DPC). The CDR3 region is CASRTAKGGGFDYGYTF. Written as DNA, the CDR3 is TGTGCCAGCAGGACCGCTAAGGGTGGCGGATTTGACTATGGCTACACCTTC. Using reference TRBV2 and TRBJ1-2 for the parts outside the CDR3, the full variable domain is EPEVTQTPSHQVTQMGQEVILRCVPISNHLYFYWYRQILGQKVEFLVSFYNNEISEKSEIFDDQFSVERPDGSNFTLKIRSTKLEDSAMYFCASRTAKGGGFDYGYTFGSGTRLTVV.